Described below is a single T cell receptor beta chain sequence and its context. Its antigen remains unknown. A much larger clone differs by one base, so this may be a read error. PCR was performed a second time for about 6 to 12 cycles using a sample-barcoded 5' primer and a J-beta primer mix. One entry per CDR3 protein, called by TCRdb with MiXCR from the 5' RACE reads. Among about a million distinct CDR3 sequences listed, about 51% were seen once. These data come from a study of blood T cells in healthy people across ages. Overall study findings and caveats: It was the long-lived donors that had more naive CD4+ cells and higher diversity than aged donors.

Researchers report isolating at least 7 million PBMCs per sample. RNA extraction gave at least 5.5 micrograms of total RNA per sample. CDR1 and CDR2 (germline): MGHRA, YSYEKL. Trimming shortened V by 1 base and J by 5 bases, and 7 bases separated the two germline ends. This CDR3 region has 13 residues. The V call is TRBV4-1, the J call TRBJ2-3; D uncertain. Sequencing input: blood. The TCR was taken from an older woman in good health. In DNA form, the CDR3 reads TGCGCCAGCAGCCAAGTTAAAGGAGATACGCAGTATTTT. Residues: CASSQVKGDTQYF.